This passage covers 14 T cell receptor beta chains from one sample sequenced in a study of blood T cells in healthy people across ages. Sample-barcoded 5' priming and a J-beta primer mix drove a second PCR of about 6 to 12 cycles. In TCRdb, the 5' RACE reads were re-called with MiXCR into one record per CDR3 protein. This sample carries 2 million or so distinct CDR3 sequences, around half of them seen once, and the ten largest clones take 2% to 2.5%. The sequenced material came from blood. These receptors came from a woman between 40 and 50 years old in good health.

The genes are TRBV28 and TRBJ1-5; D is ambiguous. The CDR3 extends over 15 amino acids. CDR1 is MDHEN and CDR2 is SYDVKM in the germline V gene. Deletions cut 5 bases from V and 3 bases from J, with 14 bases between. CDR3 nucleotide sequence: TGTGCCAGCAGTGTCCAATGGGCAGTCAATCAGCCCCAGCATTTT. This codes for CASSVQWAVNQPQHF.

There are a few counts of this clonotype. The chain has TRBV7-2 and TRBJ2-6; 10 bases agree with TRBD1. The CDR3 sequence is 19 residues long. The germline gives CDR1 SGHTA, CDR2 FQGNSA. J gave up 1 base and V 5 bases, and 11 bases lay outside the gene matches. This CDR3 reads CASSRSSGTGASGANVLTF. In nucleotides, the CDR3 is TGTGCCAGCAGCCGTTCATCCGGGACAGGGGCATCTGGGGCCAACGTCCTGACTTTC.

In its sample, this clonotype was seen a few times. This chain joins TRBV5-1 and TRBJ2-3; D might be TRBD1 (5 bases). V was shortened by 3 bases and J by 1 base, with 15 bases between the two germline ends. The CDR3 extends over 16 amino acids. Germline CDR1 reads SGHRS; CDR2 reads YFSETQ. CDR3 residues: CASSSRQIGGTDTQYF. CDR3 bases: TGCGCCAGCAGCTCAAGACAGATTGGGGGCACAGATACGCAGTATTTT.

The rearrangement joins TRBV27 to TRBJ2-3, with D perhaps matching TRBD2 (7 bases). Trimming pared 6 bases from V and 7 bases from J, leaving 11 bases between. This CDR3 spans 12 amino acids. Germline CDR1 is MNHEY and CDR2 is SMNVEV (reference sequence). CDR3: CASRGGGHTQYF. The CDR3 DNA is TGTGCCAGCAGGGGAGGGGGTCATACGCAGTATTTT.

This clonotype appeared once. The chain recombines TRBV7-2 with TRBJ2-7; 12 bases map to TRBD1. TRBJ2-5 matches the DNA end more closely, so the J call is doubtful. Germline loops: CDR1 SGHTA, CDR2 FQGNSA. The CDR3 sequence is 18 residues long. The CDR3 DNA follows: TGTGCCAGCAGCTCCTATGGCCGGGACAGGGGGCTATGGGAGACCCAGTACTTC. Residues: CASSSYGRDRGLWETQYF.

The genes are TRBV13 and TRBJ1-6; D is unresolved. V dropped 10 bases and J dropped 0 bases, with 16 bases sitting between them. This CDR3 comprises 16 residues. Looked up from germline, CDR1 is PRHDT and CDR2 is FYEKMQ (reference sequence). CDR3 amino acids: CATQEDRSSYNSPLHF. The CDR3 DNA reads as TGTGCCACCCAGGAGGACCGGAGCTCCTATAATTCACCCCTCCACTTT.

The gene calls are TRBV9 and TRBJ2-1, with TRBD2 identical over 13 bases. V was pared by 4 bases and J by 8 bases, with 6 bases of the junction left unmatched. The length of the CDR3 is 15 residues. Germline CDR1 SGDLS, CDR2 YYNGEE. CDR3 in amino acids: CASSTTSGGAYEQFF. CDR3 DNA sequence: TGTGCCAGCAGCACAACTAGCGGGGGGGCCTATGAGCAGTTCTTC. The whole variable domain, remainder taken from reference TRBV9 and TRBJ2-1, is DSGVTQTPKHLITATGQRVTLRCSPRSGDLSVYWYQQSLDQGLQFLIQYYNGEERAKGNILERFSAQQFPDLHSELNLSSLELGDSALYFCASSTTSGGAYEQFFGPGTRLTVL.

The chain couples TRBV6-5 to TRBJ1-2, with D hard to call. The CDR3 contains 15 residues. Trimming left V 1 base short and J 3 bases short, with 12 bases between. Per the germline V gene, CDR1 is MNHEY and CDR2 is SVGAGI. The CDR3 loop is CASSYLAGRDYGYTF. The CDR3 coding sequence is TGTGCCAGCAGTTACTTGGCAGGCCGTGACTATGGCTACACCTTC.

This chain uses TRBV10-3 with TRBJ2-1; D might be TRBD2 (6 bases). This CDR3 spans 13 amino acids. The V gene's germline CDR1 is ENHRY and CDR2 SYGVKD. V dropped 11 bases and J dropped 8 bases, with 19 bases sitting between them. The CDR3 sequence is CAANSGGWHEQFF. CDR3 coding DNA: TGTGCCGCCAATTCTGGGGGGTGGCATGAGCAGTTCTTC.

V usage is TRBV6-5 and J usage is TRBJ2-3; 12 positions match TRBD2. The CDR3 consists of 15 residues. V lost 4 bases, J lost 9 bases, and 8 bases stayed unmatched. Germline CDR1 reads MNHEY; CDR2 reads SVGAGI. The CDR3 DNA reads TGTGCCAGCAGTTCGACTAGCGGGGGAAGTAGAACGCAGTATTTT. Amino acids: CASSSTSGGSRTQYF.

This clonotype was detected once. V usage is TRBV6-5 and J usage is TRBJ1-1; D might be TRBD1 (5 bases). The V end lost 3 bases, the J end lost 4 bases, and 15 bases lay between the germline ends. Per germline, CDR1 MNHEY and CDR2 SVGAGI. The CDR3 sequence is 15 residues long. The CDR3 DNA is TGTGCCAGCAGTTATTACGTAGGGGCGGGCACTGAAGCTTTCTTT. Protein: CASSYYVGAGTEAFF.

The chain employs TRBV7-3 and TRBJ1-1, with 9 bases matching TRBD1. Germline lookup yields CDR1 SGHTA and CDR2 FQGTGA. This CDR3 contains 14 residues. V lost 5 bases to trimming and J lost 4 bases; unmatched junction nucleotides: 5. The CDR3 spells CASSAGQGGTEAFF. CDR3 bases: TGTGCCAGCAGCGCGGGACAGGGAGGCACTGAAGCTTTCTTT.

The V call is TRBV7-2, the J call TRBJ2-3, with a tentative D call TRBD2 (6 bases). There are 17 residues in the CDR3. Germline values: CDR1 SGHTA, CDR2 FQGNSA. V was cut by 1 base and J by 2 bases, with 16 bases left in between. CDR3 coding DNA: TGTGCCAGCAGCTTAGGTCCGGGCGGGGTGGCCACAGATACGCAGTATTTT. This encodes CASSLGPGGVATDTQYF.

The V and J genes are TRBV10-3 and TRBJ2-2; 9 positions match TRBD1. This CDR3 has 15 amino acids. CDR1 and CDR2 from the germline V gene are ENHRY and SYGVKD. The V segment lost 2 bases and the J segment 6 bases; nucleotides outside the gene matches: 4. CDR3 DNA sequence: TGTGCCATCAGTGAGCTACAGGGGGCTCCCGGGGAGCTGTTTTTT. This encodes CAISELQGAPGELFF.